Below are 17 T cell receptor beta chains sequenced from a single sample in a study of siplizumab effects on memory and regulatory T cells. Clones were sequenced by immunoSEQ multiplex PCR, and TCRdb holds only the in-frame ones, with some missing. The sample has approximately 94,000 clones, more than 85% seen once. Material for sequencing was CD4+ T cells sorted from blood. The receptors originated from a human donor in good health.

The rearrangement links TRBV28 to TRBJ2-2; a possible D gene is TRBD2 (5 bases). The ends were cut back, 8 bases at V and 0 bases at J, with 10 bases in the middle. The CDR3 has 14 residues. CDR1 is MDHEN, CDR2 SYDVKM, per germline. Here the CDR3 DNA reads TGTGCCAGCTTGGGTAGCGCGAACACCGGGGAGCTGTTTTTT. Amino acids: CASLGSANTGELFF.

The V gene is TRBV6-6, the J gene TRBJ1-5; D gene uncertain. Germline CDR1 MNHNY, CDR2 SVGAGI (reference sequence). This CDR3 is built from 11 residues. Trimming took 6 bases from V and 8 from J, leaving 8 bases between them. CDR3 sequence: CASRGNEPQHF. For the CDR3, the DNA is TGTGCCAGCAGGGGGAATGAGCCCCAGCATTTT.

The V call is TRBV5-1, the J call TRBJ1-1, with TRBD1 as a possible D gene (6 bases). V was cut by 4 bases and J by 2 bases, with 15 bases left in between. The CDR3 covers 15 residues. Germline V lookup: CDR1 SGHRS, CDR2 YFSETQ. The DNA for the CDR3 is TGCGCCAGCAGCCCAGGAAGGGACAAAAACACTGAAGCTTTCTTT. Translation gives CASSPGRDKNTEAFF. Combining the CDR3 with reference TRBV5-1 and TRBJ1-1 gives the whole variable domain KAGVTQTPRYLIKTRGQQVTLSCSPISGHRSVSWYQQTPGQGLQFLFEYFSETQRNKGNFPGRFSGRQFSNSRSEMNVSTLELGDSALYLCASSPGRDKNTEAFFGQGTRLTVV.

The chain is built from TRBV5-4 and TRBJ1-2; 7 bases align to TRBD1. J gave up 6 bases and V 5 bases, and 10 bases lay outside the gene matches. Germline V CDR1 and CDR2: SGHNT, YYREEE (reference sequence). The CDR3 spans 14 residues. The CDR3 here is CASRQGYMNHGYTF. The CDR3 DNA sequence: TGTGCCAGCAGACAGGGGTACATGAATCATGGCTACACCTTC.

The chain combines TRBV28 with TRBJ1-1; D is uncertain. The CDR3 extends over 11 amino acids. Germline CDR1 and CDR2: MDHEN and SYDVKM. Trimming removed 8 bases from V and 0 bases from J, with 4 bases in between. Here the CDR3 reads CASHLNTEAFF. The DNA for the CDR3 is TGTGCCAGCCATCTGAACACTGAAGCTTTCTTT.

The gene calls are TRBV6-1 and TRBJ1-5; D may be TRBD1 (6 bases). The germline V gene encodes CDR1 MNHNS and CDR2 SASEGT. This CDR3 has 15 residues. DNA for the CDR3: TGTGCTAATTCTCGTGGGGGCTCGGGCAATCAGCCCCAGCATTTT. This gives the protein CANSRGGSGNQPQHF.

The rearrangement joins TRBV16 to TRBJ2-1; the match to TRBD2 covers 7 bases. The CDR3 sequence is 15 residues long. Germline CDR1 and CDR2: KGHSY and FQNENV. Trimming cost V 3 bases and J 4 bases; bases outside gene matches: 6. The CDR3 DNA follows: TGTGCCAGCAGCCAGGGCGGGGGACCATACAATGAGCAGTTCTTC. It yields the protein CASSQGGGPYNEQFF.

The chain couples TRBV19 to TRBJ2-1; D gene ambiguous. Trimming cost V 5 bases and J 2 bases, with 10 bases left between them. The CDR3 contains 14 residues. Germline V gene sequence: CDR1 LNHDA, CDR2 SQIVND (reference sequence). CDR3 nucleotide sequence: TGTGCCAGTAGTCAAGGATCGCCCTACAATGAGCAGTTCTTC. It codes for CASSQGSPYNEQFF.

This clone has a single count. This chain uses TRBV6-6 with TRBJ1-4, with D possibly matching TRBD1 (5 bases). V was pared by 0 bases and J by 7 bases, with 15 bases between. The CDR3 consists of 16 residues. Germline CDR1 and CDR2: MNHNY and SVGAGI (reference sequence). The CDR3 coding sequence is TGTGCCAGCAGTTACTCTGGGGCCCCGAGCGGTGAAAAACTGTTTTTT. Protein sequence: CASSYSGAPSGEKLFF.

The J gene is TRBJ2-7, the V gene TRBV11-2; the D is unclear. V was shortened by 4 bases and J by 4 bases, with 17 bases between the two germline ends. Germline loops: CDR1 SGHAT, CDR2 FQNNGV. The CDR3 totals 15 residues. The CDR3 loop is CASSSKGSRPYEQYF. In DNA form, the CDR3 reads TGTGCCAGCAGCTCCAAGGGTTCCCGACCTTACGAGCAGTACTTC.

In its sample, this clone was seen once. The gene calls are TRBV5-1 and TRBJ1-6; 8 bases match TRBD1. Germline CDR1 SGHRS, CDR2 YFSETQ. V gave up 1 base and J gave up 6 bases; unmatched junction bases: 3. The CDR3 extends over 15 amino acids. CDR3 DNA: TGCGCCAGCAGCTTGACAGGGGGTCTTAATTCACCCCTCCACTTT. Translated: CASSLTGGLNSPLHF.

This chain links TRBV6-6 with TRBJ2-7; TRBD2 might be the D (5 bases). This CDR3 has 12 residues. The V end was cut by 2 bases, the J end by 4 bases, with 6 bases between. Germline CDR1 MNHNY, CDR2 SVGAGI (reference sequence). The CDR3 region has the DNA TGTGCCAGCAGTTACCGAGGGTACGAGCAGTACTTC. It specifies CASSYRGYEQYF.

The V and J genes are TRBV6-4 and TRBJ2-3; the match to TRBD2 covers 12 bases. Trimming cost V 3 bases and J 1 base; bases outside gene matches: 8. CDR1 and CDR2 from the germline V gene are MRHNA and SNTAGT. This CDR3 spans 18 amino acids. CDR3 sequence reads: CASSELAGGRLGTDTQYF. In DNA form, the CDR3 reads TGTGCCAGCAGTGAACTAGCGGGGGGCCGTCTCGGCACAGATACGCAGTATTTT.

The J gene is TRBJ2-1, the V gene TRBV12-5; D is unresolved. The V end was cut by 7 bases, the J end by 2 bases, with 15 bases between. The CDR3 is made up of 15 amino acids. Germline loops: CDR1 LGHNT, CDR2 FRNRAP. The CDR3 nucleotides read TGTGCTAGTGTCCCGGACGGGTGGGCCTACAATGAGCAGTTCTTC. Protein sequence: CASVPDGWAYNEQFF.

Remarks on this clone: Other DNA sequences in the sample encode the same CDR3. V is TRBV9 and J is TRBJ1-3; possible D gene TRBD1, 6 bases. The CDR3 is made up of 16 amino acids. Trimming cost V 0 bases and J 0 bases, with 10 bases left between them. CDR1 is SGDLS and CDR2 is YYNGEE in the germline V gene. Written as DNA, the CDR3 is TGTGCCAGCAGCGTAGGAGGGGGGAGCTCTGGAAACACCATATATTTT. Its protein is CASSVGGGSSGNTIYF.

This clone occurred once. This sequence joins TRBV10-3 and TRBJ2-7; no clear D gene. CDR3 length equals 13 residues. Germline lookup yields CDR1 ENHRY and CDR2 SYGVKD. Trimming cost V 4 bases and J 2 bases, with 9 bases left between them. The CDR3 nucleotides read TGTGCCATCAGTGGGACCTGGGCCTACGAGCAGTACTTC. Its protein is CAISGTWAYEQYF.

CDR3 sequence: CASSYFGEKLFF. CDR3 in DNA: TGTGCCAGCAGTTACTTCGGTGAAAAACTGTTTTTT. The genes are TRBV6-5 and TRBJ1-4; D not resolved. Germline V gene lookup returns CDR1 MNHEY and CDR2 SVGAGI. Trimming took off 1 base at V and 7 bases at J, with 4 bases between the two ends. The CDR3 contains 12 residues.